The source of this TCR beta chain is a study of CD8 T cells in ankylosing spondylitis. Study findings and constraints: The study identified a TCR beta motif of about eight highly homologous variants that appeared characteristic of ankylosing spondylitis blood. From matched ankylosing spondylitis synovial fluid, disease-linked clones were reportedly recovered at significantly enriched levels. Clones linked to disease, bearing a CD8+ phenotype, were relatively rare in peripheral blood.

By quantitative 5'-RACE with molecular barcodes, the TCR beta libraries were made. TCRdb independently ran MiXCR on the 5' RACE reads; one entry per CDR3 protein. The sample comprises 350,000 to 450,000 distinct CDR3 sequences, 25% to 30% of which are singletons, and 0.89% rests with the top ten. Trimming pared 4 bases from V and 8 bases from J, leaving 11 bases between. The CDR3 spans 12 residues. The V gene's germline CDR1 is SGHTA and CDR2 FQGNSA. Notes on this clonotype: The antigen remains unidentified.

What was sequenced was blood, either unsorted or a sorted T cell fraction (not recorded which). The gene calls are TRBV7-2 and TRBJ1-2; D remains ambiguous. The receptor comes from a male donor with ankylosing spondylitis. This CDR3 reads CASSWALGGYTF. The CDR3 coding sequence is TGTGCCAGCAGCTGGGCCCTCGGAGGCTACACCTTC.